The 8 T cell receptor beta chains below come from one sample, sequenced in a study of blood T cell repertoires in COVID-19. Measured with immunoSEQ multiplex PCR; TCRdb has only the in-frame clones, and not every one. The table lists over 250,000 clones, about 89% of them singletons, with approximately 2.1% in the top ten. The sequencing sample was made of peripheral blood. Source of these receptors: a woman between 25 and 40 years old with COVID-19, enrolled during active disease.

The CDR3 loop reads CASSLSSGTNTGELFF. The CDR3 nucleotides read TGTGCCAGTAGTCTATCAAGCGGGACGAACACCGGGGAGCTGTTTTTT. This sequence joins TRBV19 and TRBJ2-2, with 7 bases lining up with TRBD2. Germline V gene data show CDR1 as LNHDA and CDR2 as SQIVND (reference sequence). V was clipped by 5 bases and J by 0 bases; unmatched bases: 6. This CDR3 spans 16 amino acids.

The chain has TRBV29-1 and TRBJ2-3; TRBD2 matches at 7 bases. Germline-derived CDR1 and CDR2 are SQVTM and ANQGSEA. V was pared by 7 bases and J by 3 bases, with 10 bases of the junction left unmatched. The CDR3 sequence is 14 residues long. In nucleotides, the CDR3 is TGCAGCGCCGACGCCGGGACTACTACAGATACGCAGTATTTT. Translated, it gives CSADAGTTTDTQYF.

The rearrangement joins TRBV30 to TRBJ2-3, with TRBD2 matching over 12 bases. The V and J ends lost 1 base and 0 bases, in that order; junction bases with no gene match: 8. This CDR3 is 18 amino acids long. Germline lookup yields CDR1 GTSNPN and CDR2 SVGIG (reference sequence). CDR3 sequence reads: CAWSGLAGASTSTDTQYF. Written as DNA, the CDR3 is TGTGCCTGGAGTGGACTAGCGGGAGCATCCACCAGCACAGATACGCAGTATTTT.

This rearrangement joins TRBV7-6 to TRBJ2-7, with D unresolved. This CDR3 has 11 amino acids. V gave up 5 bases and J gave up 6 bases, with 8 bases separating them. Germline values: CDR1 SGHVS, CDR2 FNYEAQ. CDR3 coding DNA: TGTGCCAGCAGCGTCAGTGGCGAGCAGTACTTC. It encodes CASSVSGEQYF. Combining the CDR3 with reference TRBV7-6 and TRBJ2-7 gives the whole variable domain GAGVSQSPRYKVTKRGQDVALRCDPISGHVSLYWYRQALGQGPEFLTYFNYEAQQDKSGLPNDRFSAERPEGSISTLTIQRTEQRDSAMYRCASSVSGEQYFGPGTRLTVT.

The chain employs TRBV19 and TRBJ2-1; TRBD2 agrees at 11 bases. The CDR3 extends over 15 amino acids. V trimming: 3 bases; J trimming: 6 bases; junction bases outside the gene matches: 4. Germline V gives CDR1 LNHDA, CDR2 SQIVND (reference sequence). CDR3 in amino acids: CASSIGSGRANEQFF. The CDR3 DNA reads as TGTGCCAGTAGTATTGGTAGCGGGAGGGCCAATGAGCAGTTCTTC.

The V and J genes are TRBV24-1 and TRBJ2-3; TRBD2 agrees at 8 bases. CDR1 is KGHDR and CDR2 is SFDVKD in the germline V gene. The CDR3 is made up of 16 amino acids. V lost 3 bases, J lost 1 base, and 5 bases stayed unmatched. CDR3 residues: CATSDTRAGGTDTQYF. CDR3 DNA sequence: TGTGCCACCAGTGATACCCGAGCGGGAGGCACAGATACGCAGTATTTT.

The rearrangement links TRBV28 to TRBJ1-2, with 8 bases matching TRBD1. The CDR3 is 16 residues long. V trimming: 4 bases; J trimming: 6 bases; junction bases outside the gene matches: 13. Germline CDR1 reads MDHEN; CDR2 reads SYDVKM. This chain's CDR3 is CASSSTGTGAWDGYTF. Here the CDR3 DNA reads TGTGCCAGCAGTTCGACAGGGACAGGCGCCTGGGATGGCTACACCTTC.

The chain joins TRBV3-1 (or the pseudogene TRBV3-2) to TRBJ1-5; D remains unclear. V lost 6 bases and J 5 bases, leaving 8 bases between the germline ends. Germline CDR1 is LGHDT and CDR2 is YNNKEL (reference sequence). CDR3 size: 12 residues. CDR3 nucleotide sequence: TGTGCCAGCAGTACTAGGGATCAGCCCCAGCATTTT. Translation gives CASSTRDQPQHF.